A selection of T cell receptor beta chains follows, all from one sample in a study of identical twins. TCRdb used MiXCR to reprocess the 5' RACE reads, holding one entry per CDR3 protein. The table shows 430,000 or so distinct CDR3 sequences, with less than 25% occurring only once. A further study also used this sample, focusing on T cells expressing NK-cell markers.

Sequencing was performed on CD4+ T cells sorted from blood. The receptors stem from a woman under 30 in good health. CDR3s include the opening cysteine and the closing phenylalanine or tryptophan. D genes are given only for firm matches. Rows give clone size only sometimes, using once, few, many, or a class for an expanded clone.

j_gene | abundance | d_gene | v_gene | CDR3aa | CDR3nt
TRBJ2-1 | few | TRBD2 | TRBV4-2 | CASSRILAGNEQFF | TGTGCCAGCAGCCGGATACTAGCGGGCAATGAGCAGTTCTTC
TRBJ2-7 | NA | TRBD2 | TRBV2 | CASRRGGTSGSYEQYF | TGTGCCAGCAGGCGAGGAGGGACTAGCGGATCCTACGAGCAGTACTTC
TRBJ2-3 | NA | NA | TRBV5-6 | CASSPGPHPDDTQYF | TGTGCCAGCAGCCCCGGGCCCCACCCCGATGATACGCAGTATTTT
TRBJ1-2 | few | TRBD1 | TRBV6-1 | CATRPTGEYGYTF | TGTGCCACCCGGCCCACAGGGGAGTATGGCTACACCTTC
TRBJ1-5 | few | NA | TRBV12-3/TRBV12-4 | CASRGGGQPQHF | TGTGCCAGCAGGGGGGGTGGGCAGCCCCAGCATTTT
TRBJ1-1 | NA | NA | TRBV5-1 | CASSQPNTEAFF | TGCGCCAGCAGTCAGCCGAACACTGAAGCTTTCTTT
TRBJ2-1 | NA | NA | TRBV9 | CASSVAGVNEQFF | TGTGCCAGCAGCGTAGCGGGGGTTAATGAGCAGTTCTTC
TRBJ2-2 | NA | TRBD2 | TRBV6-2/TRBV6-3 | CASSYPGLAEYTGELFF | TGTGCCAGCAGTTACCCCGGACTAGCGGAGTACACCGGGGAGCTGTTTTTT
TRBJ1-3 | NA | TRBD1 | TRBV6-1 | CASSPGTVSGNTIYF | TGTGCCAGCAGTCCGGGGACAGTCTCTGGAAACACCATATATTTT
TRBJ2-7 | NA | NA | TRBV4-3 | CASSQGLRVTYEQYF | TGCGCCAGCAGCCAAGGCCTCCGGGTCACCTACGAGCAGTACTTC
TRBJ2-3 | NA | NA | TRBV7-3 | CASSPLVGGPSTQYF | TGTGCCAGCAGCCCGCTGGTCGGGGGCCCGAGTACGCAGTATTTT
TRBJ2-7 | NA | NA | TRBV3-1 | CASSQEFSRGSYEQYF | TGTGCCAGCAGCCAAGAATTCTCGCGGGGATCCTACGAGCAGTACTTC
TRBJ2-1 | NA | NA | TRBV18 | CASSGKAVSYNEQFF | TGTGCCAGCTCGGGCAAAGCGGTCTCCTACAATGAGCAGTTCTTC
TRBJ2-1 | few | TRBD2 | TRBV20-1 | CSARPVAGGLFNEQFF | TGCAGTGCTAGACCAGTAGCGGGAGGGCTTTTCAATGAGCAGTTCTTC
TRBJ1-6 | NA | NA | TRBV12-3/TRBV12-4 | CASSLGSSPLHF | TGTGCCAGCAGTTTAGGTAGTTCACCCCTCCACTTT
TRBJ1-1 | NA | NA | TRBV20-1 | CSARHRPNTEAFF | TGCAGTGCTAGACACAGGCCGAACACTGAAGCTTTCTTT
TRBJ2-2 | few | NA | TRBV20-1 | CSARGGGGTGELFF | TGCAGTGCTAGAGGGGGAGGCGGCACCGGGGAGCTGTTTTTT
TRBJ2-1 | NA | NA | TRBV5-6 | CASSSRTEVYNEQFF | TGTGCCAGCAGCTCCCGGACAGAGGTCTACAATGAGCAGTTCTTC
TRBJ2-1 | few | TRBD2 | TRBV6-1 | CASRAGLARNEQFF | TGTGCCAGCAGAGCGGGGCTAGCGAGGAATGAGCAGTTCTTC
TRBJ1-1 | few | TRBD1 | TRBV10-3 | CAISGTGKTEAFF | TGTGCCATCAGTGGGACAGGGAAAACTGAAGCTTTCTTT
TRBJ2-7 | few | TRBD2 | TRBV7-2 | CASSPVFAPAGRYEQYF | TGTGCCAGCAGCCCGGTTTTTGCTCCAGCGGGAAGGTACGAGCAGTACTTC
TRBJ1-3 | NA | NA | TRBV20-1 | CSAREGGGGNTIYF | TGCAGTGCTAGAGAAGGGGGAGGTGGAAACACCATATATTTT
TRBJ1-1 | NA | TRBD1 | TRBV12-3/TRBV12-4 | CASSSTGVGNTEAFF | TGTGCCAGCAGTTCGACAGGGGTTGGGAACACTGAAGCTTTCTTT
TRBJ1-6 | few | NA | TRBV6-1 | CASRSRYSSSPLHF | TGTGCCAGCAGAAGCAGGTACAGCAGTTCACCCCTCCACTTT
TRBJ2-7 | few | TRBD1 | TRBV29-1 | CSASRDRGHYEQYF | TGCAGCGCGAGCCGGGACAGGGGGCACTACGAGCAGTACTTC
TRBJ1-1 | few | NA | TRBV5-1 | CASSLGTTNTEAFF | TGCGCCAGCAGCTTGGGGACCACGAACACTGAAGCTTTCTTT
TRBJ2-5 | many | TRBD2 | TRBV10-3 | CAISGSGSEETQYF | TGTGCCATCAGTGGTAGCGGGAGTGAAGAGACCCAGTACTTC
TRBJ2-7 | NA | NA | TRBV12-3/TRBV12-4 | CASSFLAGARHEQYF | TGTGCCAGCAGTTTTCTTGCGGGGGCGCGCCACGAGCAGTACTTC
TRBJ1-2 | few | NA | TRBV10-2 | CASSGLLNYGYTF | TGCGCCAGCAGTGGACTCCTGAATTATGGCTACACCTTC
TRBJ2-7 | NA | TRBD2 | TRBV6-5 | CASSYYGRYYEQYF | TGTGCCAGCAGTTACTACGGGAGGTACTACGAGCAGTACTTC
TRBJ2-7 | NA | NA | TRBV6-6 | CASLIPGSEQYF | TGTGCCAGCCTTATTCCGGGGTCCGAGCAGTACTTC
TRBJ2-5 | NA | NA | TRBV20-1 | CSASGVGRQETQYF | TGCAGTGCTAGCGGGGTAGGACGACAAGAGACCCAGTACTTC
TRBJ1-1 | NA | NA | TRBV7-2 | CASRLNRQAHNTEAFF | TGTGCCAGCAGGTTAAATCGACAGGCGCATAACACTGAAGCTTTCTTT
TRBJ2-7 | NA | TRBD2 | TRBV7-9 | CASSPSGRRHEQYF | TGTGCCAGCAGCCCAAGCGGGAGACGCCACGAGCAGTACTTC
TRBJ2-2 | few | NA | TRBV9 | CASSVGPTTGELFF | TGTGCCAGCAGCGTAGGTCCTACAACCGGGGAGCTGTTTTTT
TRBJ2-2 | NA | NA | TRBV6-1 | CASSRFYSNTGELFF | TGTGCCAGCAGCCGGTTTTACTCGAACACCGGGGAGCTGTTTTTT
TRBJ2-1 | NA | TRBD2 | TRBV5-1 | CASSTSSGGGYNEQFF | TGCGCCAGCAGCACATCTAGCGGTGGGGGTTACAATGAGCAGTTCTTC
TRBJ1-5 | few | NA | TRBV6-1 | CASSTARYSNQPQHF | TGTGCCAGCTCGACGGCGAGATATAGCAATCAGCCCCAGCATTTT
TRBJ1-5 | few | TRBD1 | TRBV27 | CASMQGAGQPQHF | TGTGCCAGCATGCAGGGGGCAGGACAGCCCCAGCATTTT
TRBJ2-7 | NA | NA | TRBV12-5 | CASGLGTPYEQYF | TGTGCTAGTGGTTTGGGGACCCCCTACGAGCAGTACTTC
TRBJ2-5 | NA | TRBD2 | TRBV25-1 | CASSEYMGSGVDLGTQYF | TGTGCCAGCAGTGAATATATGGGGAGCGGGGTAGATTTAGGGACCCAGTACTTC
TRBJ1-2 | NA | NA | TRBV11-3 | CASSTRTVGRDYGYSF | TGTGCCAGCAGCACCCGGACAGTAGGAAGGGACTATGGCTACTCCTTC